This T cell receptor (beta chain) derives from a study of cytomegalovirus exposure and HLA in healthy donors. Study results and caveats: Reports state that TCR beta sequences accurately predicted most subjects' HLA-A and HLA-B alleles. In vitro data verified a few CMV-associated chains as specific for CMV antigens. 150 or so TCR beta chains were listed as cytomegalovirus-associated.

The CDR3 spans 13 residues. Germline loops: CDR1 MNHEY, CDR2 SMNVEV (reference sequence). With 1 base clipped from V and 6 bases from J, the junction kept 1 base outside the gene matches. The PCR employed 60 Vbeta primers together with 13 Jbeta primers. Libraries were prepared by immunoSEQ multiplex PCR; TCRdb keeps only in-frame clonotypes and omits some of them. This sample has under 150,000 clones, with more than 70% found just once. As concerns this clone: Its antigen is undetermined.

The source of this sequence is a woman aged 45-59 years in good health and CMV-seronegative. This sequence joins TRBV27 and TRBJ2-3; 7 bases match TRBD1. The source material was PBMCs. CDR3 sequence: CASSLFRGDTQYF. The CDR3 DNA sequence: TGTGCCAGCAGTTTATTCAGGGGGGATACGCAGTATTTT.